The 32 T cell receptor beta chains given below trace back to one sample, sequenced in a study of shared clonotypes between healthy human individuals (dated by TCRdb to about 2020). Libraries were constructed by the immunoSEQ multiplex PCR assay. The clones in this table, taken by TCRdb from immuneACCESS, are in-frame only. Not every clone is retained; where verified, under half of the shortfall comes from an unresolved V gene, and the cause of the rest is unknown. In all, the sample holds about 2 million clones, and 85% to 95% of those were seen once. Of the sample, 0.1% to 0.15% is held by the ten largest clones. The sequenced sample consisted of naive CD4+ T cells sorted from blood. In the paper's terms, the cell subset or site label means: CD45RA+ positively selected. The receptors stem from a man aged 18-30 years in good health.

The rearrangement uses TRBV6-1 and TRBJ2-1, with 10 bases that match TRBD1. This CDR3 comprises 15 residues. Losses at the gene ends were 7 bases for V and 7 bases for J; bases not matched to a gene: 10. Germline V gene data show CDR1 as MNHNS and CDR2 as SASEGT. CDR3 sequence (DNA): TGTGCCAGCAAGGAGAGGGGACAGGGGTTGAATGAGCAGTTCTTC. This translates into CASKERGQGLNEQFF.

This chain joins TRBV2 and TRBJ1-5; no firm D call. Germline CDR1 and CDR2: SNHLY and FYNNEI. V was cut by 5 bases and J by 4 bases, with 12 bases left in between. The CDR3 is 14 residues long. The CDR3 region is CASSQEGSNQPQHF. CDR3 nucleotides: TGTGCCAGCAGTCAGGAAGGGAGTAATCAGCCCCAGCATTTT.

The V gene is TRBV10-3, the J gene TRBJ2-3; 13 bases map to TRBD2. The CDR3 is made up of 15 amino acids. Per germline, CDR1 ENHRY and CDR2 SYGVKD. V lost 7 bases to trimming and J lost 2 bases; unmatched junction nucleotides: 3. CDR3 nucleotide sequence: TGTGCCATCATGGGACTAGCGGGGCCCACAGATACGCAGTATTTT. Its protein product is CAIMGLAGPTDTQYF.

This clone has a single count. The rearrangement links TRBV7-9 to TRBJ2-1, with 9 nucleotides matching TRBD1. Germline lookup yields CDR1 SEHNR and CDR2 FQNEAQ (reference sequence). The CDR3 is 18 residues long. Trimming cost V 4 bases and J 4 bases; bases outside gene matches: 14. The CDR3 spells CASSSGPNRQGVYNEQFF. In DNA, the CDR3 is TGTGCCAGCAGCTCAGGACCTAACCGACAGGGGGTGTACAATGAGCAGTTCTTC.

The rearrangement joins TRBV19 to TRBJ1-5; 7 nucleotides agree with TRBD1. This CDR3 is built from 13 residues. J lost 6 bases, V lost 6 bases, and 5 bases had no gene match. Germline loops: CDR1 LNHDA, CDR2 SQIVND (reference sequence). In DNA form, the CDR3 reads TGTGCCAGTAGCTCGACAGGGTCTCAGCCCCAGCATTTT. This sequence encodes CASSSTGSQPQHF.

The V call is TRBV18, the J call TRBJ1-5, with 8 bases fitting TRBD1. J lost 5 bases, V lost 2 bases, and 8 bases had no gene match. Germline CDR1 is KGHSH and CDR2 is LQKENI. The CDR3 consists of 16 residues. CDR3 nucleotides: TGTGCCAGCTCACCAGGGCGGACAGGGACGTATCAGCCCCAGCATTTT. Protein product: CASSPGRTGTYQPQHF. Based on the CDR3 plus reference TRBV18 and TRBJ1-5, the full variable domain is NAGVMQNPRHLVRRRGQEARLRCSPMKGHSHVYWYRQLPEEGLKFMVYLQKENIIDESGMPKERFSAEFPKEGPSILRIQQVVRGDSAAYFCASSPGRTGTYQPQHFGDGTRLSIL.

This chain links TRBV19 with TRBJ2-1; TRBD1 aligns across 9 bases. V shed 6 bases and J 3 bases; nucleotides not matched to a gene: 6. The CDR3 covers 15 residues. CDR1 and CDR2 (germline): LNHDA, SQIVND (reference sequence). As DNA, the CDR3 is TGTGCCAGTAGAGAACCGGGACAGGGCTACAATGAGCAGTTCTTC. Translation gives CASREPGQGYNEQFF.

The rearrangement joins TRBV7-3 to TRBJ2-7; D is possibly TRBD2 (6 bases). Germline loops: CDR1 SGHTA, CDR2 FQGTGA. CDR3 length: 13 residues. The V end was cut by 5 bases, the J end by 3 bases, with 11 bases between. The CDR3 bases are TGTGCCAGCAGCGCGGGACTGGGCTACGAGCAGTACTTC. It encodes CASSAGLGYEQYF.

The CDR3 DNA sequence: TGTGCCAGCAGTTTTCGACAGGGAAACTATGGCTACACCTTC. This gives the protein CASSFRQGNYGYTF. The J gene is TRBJ1-2, the V gene TRBV6-6, with 7 bases lining up with TRBD1. Germline V gene data show CDR1 as MNHNY and CDR2 as SVGAGI (reference sequence). Trimming cost V 4 bases and J 2 bases; bases outside gene matches: 4. The CDR3 loop spans 14 amino acids.

The chain is built from TRBV6-5 and TRBJ1-4; D not certain. The V and J ends lost 6 bases and 5 bases respectively, with 10 bases between them. This CDR3 is 13 amino acids long. From germline, CDR1 is MNHEY and CDR2 SVGAGI. The DNA of the CDR3 is TGTGCCAGCAGCCCCCAAACCAATGAAAAACTGTTTTTT. Protein: CASSPQTNEKLFF.

The chain combines TRBV18 with TRBJ2-1; 7 bases match TRBD2. The J segment lost 8 bases and the V segment lost 4 bases, leaving 8 bases of the junction unmatched. Looked up from germline, CDR1 is KGHSH and CDR2 is LQKENI. This CDR3 region has 14 residues. CDR3 region: CASSQTGTTHEQFF. Written as DNA, the CDR3 is TGTGCCAGCTCACAAACCGGGACTACTCATGAGCAGTTCTTC.

This sequence joins TRBV30 and TRBJ2-3; 9 bases match TRBD1. The CDR3 length is 13 residues. The V gene end was trimmed by 5 bases and the J gene end by 4 bases; junction bases not matched to a gene: 4. The germline V gene has CDR1 GTSNPN and CDR2 SVGIG (reference sequence). CDR3 amino acids: CAWGGQGPDTQYF. The CDR3 DNA reads as TGTGCCTGGGGGGGACAGGGACCAGATACGCAGTATTTT.

The chain employs TRBV5-1 and TRBJ1-2; 9 bases fit TRBD1. This CDR3 is 15 amino acids long. Looked up from germline, CDR1 is SGHRS and CDR2 is YFSETQ. The V and J ends lost 3 bases and 4 bases, in that order; junction bases with no gene match: 7. The CDR3 loop reads CASSYLGQGSYGYTF. The DNA for the CDR3 is TGCGCCAGCAGCTATTTGGGACAGGGTTCCTATGGCTACACCTTC.

The chain carries TRBV15 and TRBJ2-7, with D possibly being TRBD2 (6 bases). Trimming left V 3 bases short and J 6 bases short, with 15 bases between. The CDR3 is 14 residues long. The germline V gene encodes CDR1 LNHNV and CDR2 YYDKDF (reference sequence). In nucleotides, the CDR3 is TGTGCCACCAGCAGGGGGGGAGTGACAACCGAGCAGTACTTC. Translating gives CATSRGGVTTEQYF.

The rearrangement uses TRBV30 and TRBJ2-7, with 7 bases aligning to TRBD1. CDR3 size: 14 residues. Germline values: CDR1 GTSNPN, CDR2 SVGIG (reference sequence). Germline trimming cut 4 bases from V and 3 bases from J; bases unmatched to any gene: 9. Here the CDR3 reads CAWKGLGQSYEQYF. DNA for the CDR3: TGTGCCTGGAAGGGCTTGGGACAGAGCTACGAGCAGTACTTC.

This sequence joins TRBV5-4 and TRBJ1-2, with TRBD1 matching 7 bases. The V segment lost 4 bases and the J segment 4 bases; nucleotides outside the gene matches: 7. The CDR3 runs 14 residues. Germline CDR1 and CDR2: SGHNT and YYREEE (reference sequence). The CDR3, as DNA: TGTGCCAGCAGCAGATTAGGGGGCGGCTATGGCTACACCTTC. Amino acid sequence: CASSRLGGGYGYTF.

With respect to this clone: A read error may explain this, as a much larger clone is one base away. The CDR3 DNA sequence: TGTGCCAGCAGCTTAGGGGACAGACCCTACGAGCAGTACTTC. Amino acid sequence: CASSLGDRPYEQYF. The rearrangement links TRBV11-2 to TRBJ2-7; the match to TRBD1 covers 7 bases. This CDR3 has 14 amino acids. Looked up from germline, CDR1 is SGHAT and CDR2 is FQNNGV. V dropped 1 base and J dropped 2; count of bases not matched to a gene: 2. Full variable domain (missing parts from reference TRBV11-2 and TRBJ2-7): EAGVAQSPRYKIIEKRQSVAFWCNPISGHATLYWYQQILGQGPKLLIQFQNNGVVDDSQLPKDRFSAERLKGVDSTLKIQPAKLEDSAVYLCASSLGDRPYEQYFGPGTRLTVT.

The genes are TRBV29-1 and TRBJ1-2; 9 nucleotides agree with TRBD1. CDR3 size: 14 residues. The V gene end was trimmed by 6 bases and the J gene end by 2 bases; junction bases not matched to a gene: 7. The germline gives CDR1 SQVTM, CDR2 ANQGSEA. CDR3: CSVNPQGANYGYTF. Here the CDR3 DNA reads TGCAGCGTCAACCCACAGGGGGCGAACTATGGCTACACCTTC.

V usage is TRBV5-1 and J usage is TRBJ2-1; D is unclear. V lost 5 bases and J 9 bases, leaving 15 bases between the germline ends. Germline loops: CDR1 SGHRS, CDR2 YFSETQ. The CDR3 consists of 13 residues. In DNA, the CDR3 is TGCGCCAGCAGGGTGTCCGGGTACGGTGAGCAGTTCTTC. This sequence encodes CASRVSGYGEQFF.

This rearrangement joins TRBV7-2 to TRBJ2-3, with D possibly TRBD1 on 6 matching bases. Trimming removed 1 base at V and 1 base at J, with 15 bases between. Per the germline V gene, CDR1 is SGHTA and CDR2 is FQGNSA. The CDR3 has 17 amino acids. The CDR3 reads CASSLGYRAVGTDTQYF. Written as DNA, the CDR3 is TGTGCCAGCAGCTTAGGGTACAGGGCGGTGGGCACAGATACGCAGTATTTT.

The chain links TRBV19 to TRBJ1-2; TRBD1 matches at 8 bases. The CDR3 is 16 residues long. The J segment lost 7 bases and the V segment lost 3 bases, leaving 13 bases of the junction unmatched. Germline CDR1 and CDR2: LNHDA and SQIVND (reference sequence). Here the CDR3 reads CASSIFTGQGIGGYTF. The CDR3, as DNA: TGTGCCAGTAGTATTTTTACCGGACAGGGAATAGGTGGCTACACCTTC.

The chain employs TRBV4-1 and TRBJ2-5; 9 nucleotides match TRBD2. V gave up 6 bases and J gave up 3 bases; unmatched junction bases: 5. CDR1 MGHRA and CDR2 YSYEKL come from the germline V gene. The CDR3 length is 14 residues. The CDR3 protein is CASRRIAGEETQYF. DNA for the CDR3: TGCGCCAGCAGAAGAATAGCGGGAGAAGAGACCCAGTACTTC.

This clone appeared a few times. In the same sample, other DNA sequences code for this CDR3. This sequence joins TRBV7-2 and TRBJ2-7; TRBD2 matches at 11 bases. The V and J ends lost 5 bases and 4 bases, in that order; junction bases with no gene match: 4. This CDR3 has 14 amino acids. Per germline, CDR1 SGHTA and CDR2 FQGNSA. This CDR3 is CASSPGTSGYEQYF. In DNA form, the CDR3 reads TGTGCCAGCAGCCCCGGGACTAGCGGTTACGAGCAGTACTTC.

This sequence joins TRBV19 and TRBJ1-5, with D possibly being TRBD1 (5 bases). Germline V CDR1 and CDR2: LNHDA, SQIVND (reference sequence). V dropped 5 bases and J dropped 0 bases, with 8 bases sitting between them. The CDR3 loop spans 14 amino acids. The CDR3 sequence: CASSFDSSNQPQHF. The CDR3 nucleotides read TGTGCCAGTAGTTTCGACAGTAGCAATCAGCCCCAGCATTTT.

The chain combines TRBV25-1 with TRBJ1-2; D gene unclear. The germline gives CDR1 MGHDK, CDR2 SYGVNS. V gave up 3 bases and J gave up 6 bases, with 11 bases separating them. CDR3 length: 13 residues. CDR3 region: CASSDPPRHGYTF. CDR3 sequence (DNA): TGTGCCAGCAGTGACCCCCCGAGGCATGGCTACACCTTC.

The chain combines TRBV10-1 with TRBJ2-6; D is uncertain. CDR3 size: 14 residues. Trimming took off 6 bases at V and 2 bases at J, with 8 bases between the two ends. Germline V gene lookup returns CDR1 WNHNN and CDR2 SYGVQD (reference sequence). CDR3 sequence: CASSQDPGANVLTF. The DNA of the CDR3 is TGCGCCAGCAGCCAGGACCCTGGGGCCAACGTCCTGACTTTC.

This chain links TRBV6-5 with TRBJ2-5, with 8 bases fitting TRBD2. V dropped 6 bases and J dropped 4; count of bases not matched to a gene: 7. Germline V gene sequence: CDR1 MNHEY, CDR2 SVGAGI. The CDR3 is 14 amino acids. The CDR3 DNA sequence: TGTGCCAGCAGAGAAGCGGGAGCAAGAGAGACCCAGTACTTC. Its protein product is CASREAGARETQYF.

J is TRBJ1-4 and V is TRBV7-6, with 7 bases that match TRBD1. The CDR3 covers 14 residues. Germline-derived CDR1 and CDR2 are SGHVS and FNYEAQ. The trim removed 5 bases at V and 3 bases at J, leaving 3 bases unmatched. In DNA form, the CDR3 reads TGTGCCAGCAGCCCGACAGGGCCTAATGAAAAACTGTTTTTT. It encodes CASSPTGPNEKLFF.

V usage is TRBV5-6 and J usage is TRBJ1-1; D is ambiguous. The V gene lost 5 bases and the J gene lost 11 bases, with 13 bases spanning the gap. The CDR3 totals 11 residues. Per the germline V gene, CDR1 is SGHDT and CDR2 is YYEEEE. As DNA, the CDR3 is TGTGCCAGCAGTAAGAATTCCGGGGCTTTCTTT. Amino acids: CASSKNSGAFF. The variable domain in full, completed from reference TRBV5-6 and TRBJ1-1, reads DAGVTQSPTHLIKTRGQQVTLRCSPKSGHDTVSWYQQALGQGPQFIFQYYEEEERQRGNFPDRFSGHQFPNYSSELNVNALLLGDSALYLCASSKNSGAFFGQGTRLTVV.

The rearrangement uses TRBV27 and TRBJ2-7, with 12 bases identical to TRBD2. Unmatched junction bases numbered 10, after V lost 9 bases and J lost 1 base. The CDR3 covers 16 residues. The germline V gene encodes CDR1 MNHEY and CDR2 SMNVEV (reference sequence). For the CDR3, the DNA is TGTGCCAGTTCGGGACTAGCGGGTTTCAGTTCCTACGAGCAGTACTTC. Residues: CASSGLAGFSSYEQYF.

V usage is TRBV10-3 and J usage is TRBJ2-5, with 7 nucleotides matching TRBD1. CDR1 ENHRY and CDR2 SYGVKD come from the germline V gene. The CDR3 extends over 17 amino acids. J lost 1 base, V lost 0 bases, and 8 bases had no gene match. CDR3: CAISESSDRVSQETQYF. The CDR3 coding sequence is TGTGCCATCAGTGAGTCGAGTGACAGGGTGTCCCAAGAGACCCAGTACTTC.

The chain joins TRBV6-5 to TRBJ2-7; 10 bases line up with TRBD1. Germline V gene sequence: CDR1 MNHEY, CDR2 SVGAGI. The trim removed 4 bases at V and 4 bases at J, leaving 4 bases unmatched. This CDR3 has 14 residues. In DNA form, the CDR3 reads TGTGCCAGCAGTTTGGGGGACAGGGGTTACGAGCAGTACTTC. Protein product: CASSLGDRGYEQYF.